In its sample, the clone carrying this T cell receptor (beta chain) was seen many times. As yet, its antigen is unknown. Trimming cost V 1 base and J 1 base, with 14 bases left between them. The CDR3 has 17 amino acids. The data were obtained in a study of T cell repertoires in cytomegalovirus infection. The overall study: CMV infection together with matching HLA type was indicated by public TCR beta signatures.

Each CDR3 protein is one row after TCRdb ran MiXCR on the reads. Found here are 250,000 or so distinct CDR3 sequences, approximately 13% of them singletons; the top ten hold roughly 1.7%. Study-wide points: The study identified carriers of CMV plus the relevant HLA from cumulative public TCR beta family frequency. Predominance within the ex vivo response was attributable to HLA-C-restricted CMV-specific TCR beta clonotypes.

This sequence originates from a human donor in good health (CMV status not recorded). Some clones in this sample may be carry-over from other donors' samples. Sequencing was done on a sample of PBMCs. The rearrangement links TRBV12-3 or TRBV12-4 to TRBJ1-5; D is ambiguous. CDR3 region: CASSLGGELRSNQPQHF. The CDR3 coding sequence is TGTGCCAGCAGTTTAGGAGGCGAACTACGCAGCAATCAGCCCCAGCATTTT.